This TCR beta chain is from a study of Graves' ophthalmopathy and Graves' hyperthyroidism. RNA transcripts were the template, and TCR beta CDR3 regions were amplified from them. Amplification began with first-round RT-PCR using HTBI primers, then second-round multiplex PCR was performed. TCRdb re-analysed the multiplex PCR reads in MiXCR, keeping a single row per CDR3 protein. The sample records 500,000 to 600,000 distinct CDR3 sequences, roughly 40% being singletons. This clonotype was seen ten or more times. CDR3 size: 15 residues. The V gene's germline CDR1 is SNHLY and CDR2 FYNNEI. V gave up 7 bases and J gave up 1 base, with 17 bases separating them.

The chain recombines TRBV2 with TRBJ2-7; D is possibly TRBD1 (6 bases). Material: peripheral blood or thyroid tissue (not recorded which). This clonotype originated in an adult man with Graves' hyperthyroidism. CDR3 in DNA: TGTGCCAGCAAGAAGGGCTCAGGGGCTTCCTACGAGCAGTACTTC. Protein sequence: CASKKGSGASYEQYF.